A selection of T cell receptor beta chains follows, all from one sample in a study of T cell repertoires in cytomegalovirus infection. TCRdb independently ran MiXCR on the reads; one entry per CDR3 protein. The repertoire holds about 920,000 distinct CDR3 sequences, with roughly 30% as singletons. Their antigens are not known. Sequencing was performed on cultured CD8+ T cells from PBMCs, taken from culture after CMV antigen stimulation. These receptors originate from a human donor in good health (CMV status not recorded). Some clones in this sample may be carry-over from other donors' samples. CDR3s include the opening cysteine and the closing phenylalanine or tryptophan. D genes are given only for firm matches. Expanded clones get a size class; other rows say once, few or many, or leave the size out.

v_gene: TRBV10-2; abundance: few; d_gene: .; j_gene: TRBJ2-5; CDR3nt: TGCGCCAGCAGTGAGTTGGACGAGACCCAGTACTTC; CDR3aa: CASSELDETQYF
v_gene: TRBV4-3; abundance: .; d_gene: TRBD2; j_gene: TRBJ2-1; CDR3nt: TGCGCCAGCAGCAACGAGGCTTGGGGTAGCGGGGGGACGAACAATGAGCAGTTCTTC; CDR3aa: CASSNEAWGSGGTNNEQFF
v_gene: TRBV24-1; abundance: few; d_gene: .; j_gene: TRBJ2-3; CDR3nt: TGTGCCACCAGTGATTTAGGAACAGATACGCAGTATTTT; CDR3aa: CATSDLGTDTQYF
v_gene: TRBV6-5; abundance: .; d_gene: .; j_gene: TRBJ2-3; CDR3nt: TGTGCCAGCGGAACGACTGGCACAGATACGCAGTATTTT; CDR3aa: CASGTTGTDTQYF
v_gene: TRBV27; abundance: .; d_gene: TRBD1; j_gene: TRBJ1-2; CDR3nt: TGTGCCAGCAGTACCGGACAGGGAGCAGTCTCTGGCTACACCTTC; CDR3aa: CASSTGQGAVSGYTF
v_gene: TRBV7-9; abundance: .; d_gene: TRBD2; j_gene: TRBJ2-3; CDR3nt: TGTGCCAGCAGCTCACGGTGGGAGGGACTCACAGATACGCAGTATTTT; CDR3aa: CASSSRWEGLTDTQYF
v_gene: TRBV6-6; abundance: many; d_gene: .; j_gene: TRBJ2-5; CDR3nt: TGTGCCAGCAGTTACTTACGACAGGTCCAAGAGACCCAGTACTTC; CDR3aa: CASSYLRQVQETQYF
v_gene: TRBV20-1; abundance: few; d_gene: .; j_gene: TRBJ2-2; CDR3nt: TGCAGTGGTGGTGGGAACACCGGGGAGCTGTTTTTT; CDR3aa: CSGGGNTGELFF
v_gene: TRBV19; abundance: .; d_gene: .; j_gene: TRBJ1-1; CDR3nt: TGTGCCAGCTGGGAGAGAAGGGACAAGAACACTGAAGCTTTCTTT; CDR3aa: CASWERRDKNTEAFF
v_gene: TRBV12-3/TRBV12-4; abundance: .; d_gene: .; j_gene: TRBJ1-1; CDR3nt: TGTGCCAGCAGTTTAGGGATCCGGGACACTGAAGCTTTCTTT; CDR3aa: CASSLGIRDTEAFF
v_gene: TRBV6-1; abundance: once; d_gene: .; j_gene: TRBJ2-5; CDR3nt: TGTGCCAGCAGCGGGACCCAGTACTTC; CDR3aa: CASSGTQYF
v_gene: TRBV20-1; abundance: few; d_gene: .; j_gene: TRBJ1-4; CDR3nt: TGCAGTGCGCCCAAGAGACAACAGATTTCGAATGAAAAACTGTTTTTT; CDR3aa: CSAPKRQQISNEKLFF
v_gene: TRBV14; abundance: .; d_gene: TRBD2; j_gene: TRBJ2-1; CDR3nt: TGTGCTAGCAGCCGCTGGACTAGCGGGGGAAATGAGCAGTTCTTC; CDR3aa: CASSRWTSGGNEQFF
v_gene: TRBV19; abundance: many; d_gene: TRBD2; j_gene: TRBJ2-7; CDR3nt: TGTGCCAGTAGTATCACTAGCGGGGCCTACGAGCAGTACTTC; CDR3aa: CASSITSGAYEQYF
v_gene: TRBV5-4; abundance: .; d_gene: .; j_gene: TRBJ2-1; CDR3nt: TGTGCCAGCCGGTCGGGACACCAGAGCTCCTACAATGAGCAGTTCTTC; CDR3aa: CASRSGHQSSYNEQFF
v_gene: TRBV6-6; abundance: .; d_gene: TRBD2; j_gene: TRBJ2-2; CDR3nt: TGTGCCAGCAGTTACTTCCCGACTAGCGGGGGCCCAACCGGGGAGCTGTTTTTT; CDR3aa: CASSYFPTSGGPTGELFF
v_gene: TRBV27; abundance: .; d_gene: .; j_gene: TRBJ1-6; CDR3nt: TGTGCCAGCAGTGTACGGACCTATAATTCACCCCTCCACTTT; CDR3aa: CASSVRTYNSPLHF
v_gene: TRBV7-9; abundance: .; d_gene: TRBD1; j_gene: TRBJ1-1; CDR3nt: TGTGCCAGCGAGGGAGGACAGGGGGCAACTGAAGCTTTCTTT; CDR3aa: CASEGGQGATEAFF
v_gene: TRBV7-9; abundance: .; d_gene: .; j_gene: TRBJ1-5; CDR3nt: TGTGCCAGCAGCTTAGATGAAGGGTTCAATCAGCCCCAGCATTTT; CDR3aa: CASSLDEGFNQPQHF
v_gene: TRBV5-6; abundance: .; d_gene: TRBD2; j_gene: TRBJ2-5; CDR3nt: TGTGCCAGCAGCTTGGCGGGGGGGCCGATAGAGACCCAGTACTTC; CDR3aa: CASSLAGGPIETQYF
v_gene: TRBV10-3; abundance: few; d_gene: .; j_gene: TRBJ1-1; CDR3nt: TGTGCCATCAGGGTCGGGGGGAACACTGAAGCTTTCTTT; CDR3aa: CAIRVGGNTEAFF
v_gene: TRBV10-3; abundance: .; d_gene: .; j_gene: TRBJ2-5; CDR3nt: TGTGCCATCAGTGAGCAGGGCCCCCAAGAGACCCAGTACTTC; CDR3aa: CAISEQGPQETQYF
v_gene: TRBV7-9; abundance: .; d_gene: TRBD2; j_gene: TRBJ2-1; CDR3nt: TGTGCCAGCAGCTCCCCACTAGCGGGGAGCTACAATGAGCAGTTCTTC; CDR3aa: CASSSPLAGSYNEQFF
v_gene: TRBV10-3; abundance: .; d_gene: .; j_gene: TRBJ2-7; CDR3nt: TGTGCCATCAAGACCTGGACCGAGAGCTCCTACGAGCAGTACTTC; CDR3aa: CAIKTWTESSYEQYF
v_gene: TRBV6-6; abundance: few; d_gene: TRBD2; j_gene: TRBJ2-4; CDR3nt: TGTGCCAGCAGTCCTCGCGGGGGGGTCAAAAACATTCAGTACTTC; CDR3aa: CASSPRGGVKNIQYF
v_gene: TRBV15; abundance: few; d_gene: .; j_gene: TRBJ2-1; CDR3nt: TGTGCCACCAGCAGAGATCTAGGGGGATACTCCTACAATGAGCAGTTCTTC; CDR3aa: CATSRDLGGYSYNEQFF
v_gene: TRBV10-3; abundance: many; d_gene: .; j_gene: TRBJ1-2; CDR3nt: TGTGCCATCAGTGATGGGCCAGGGAACTATGGCTACACCTTC; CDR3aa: CAISDGPGNYGYTF
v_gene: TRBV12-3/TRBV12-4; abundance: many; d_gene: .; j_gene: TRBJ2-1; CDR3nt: TGTGCCAGCAGTTTAGTTTCAGGGGATGAGCAGTTCTTC; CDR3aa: CASSLVSGDEQFF
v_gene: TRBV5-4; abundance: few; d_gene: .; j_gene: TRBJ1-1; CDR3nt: TGTGCCAGCAGCTTGGGTCAAAGGGCGAACACTGAAGCTTTCTTT; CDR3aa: CASSLGQRANTEAFF